This T cell receptor (beta chain) was identified in a study of T cells in Graves' hyperthyroidism and ophthalmopathy. For the study at large: Before treatment of any kind, peripheral blood was taken at initial diagnosis.

A Clinical Activity Score of at least 3, a NOSPECS grade of at least 4 and a duration under 3 months were recorded in the ophthalmopathy patients. Exclusions: uncontrolled infection, other autoimmune disease, pregnancy, lactation. PBMCs were obtained from 10 ml fresh peripheral blood. The CDR3 contains 14 residues. V lost 1 base to trimming and J lost 2 bases, with 8 bases between them. Germline values: CDR1 LNHDA, CDR2 SQIVND (reference sequence). Template material for amplifying TCR beta CDR3 regions consisted of RNA transcripts. The HTBI primer set drove a first-round RT-PCR of the TCR CDR3. MiXCR, applied by TCRdb to the multiplex PCR reads, yields one record per CDR3 protein. The data hold hundreds of thousands of distinct CDR3 sequences, with roughly 15% observed a single time.

The chain carries TRBV19 and TRBJ1-1; D gene uncertain. This receptor was identified in a man aged 18 to 30 with Graves' ophthalmopathy. The sequenced material came from blood. This CDR3 is CASSIAKSNTEAFF. CDR3 DNA: TGTGCCAGTAGTATAGCCAAGAGTAACACTGAAGCTTTCTTT.